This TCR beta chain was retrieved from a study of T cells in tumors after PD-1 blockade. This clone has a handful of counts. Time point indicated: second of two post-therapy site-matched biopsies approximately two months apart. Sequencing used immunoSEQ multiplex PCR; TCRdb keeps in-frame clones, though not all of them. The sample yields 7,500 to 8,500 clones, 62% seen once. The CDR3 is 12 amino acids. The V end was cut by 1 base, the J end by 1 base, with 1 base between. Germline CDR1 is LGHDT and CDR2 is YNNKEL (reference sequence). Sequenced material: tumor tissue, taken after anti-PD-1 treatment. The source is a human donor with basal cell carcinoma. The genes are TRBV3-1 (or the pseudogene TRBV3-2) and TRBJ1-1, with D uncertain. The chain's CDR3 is CASSQGNTEAFF. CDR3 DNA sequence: TGTGCCAGCAGCCAAGGGAACACTGAAGCTTTCTTT.